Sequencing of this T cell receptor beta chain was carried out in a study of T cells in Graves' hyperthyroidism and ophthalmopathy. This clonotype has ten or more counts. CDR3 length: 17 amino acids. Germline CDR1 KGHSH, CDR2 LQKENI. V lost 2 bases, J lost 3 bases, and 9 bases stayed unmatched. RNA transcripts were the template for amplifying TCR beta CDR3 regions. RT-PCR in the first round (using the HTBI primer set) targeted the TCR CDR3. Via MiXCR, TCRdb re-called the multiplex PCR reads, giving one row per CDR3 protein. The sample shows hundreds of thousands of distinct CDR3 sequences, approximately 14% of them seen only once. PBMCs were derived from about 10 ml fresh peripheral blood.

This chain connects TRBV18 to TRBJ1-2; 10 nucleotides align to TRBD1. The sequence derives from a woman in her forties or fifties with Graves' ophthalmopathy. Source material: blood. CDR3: CASSPKGNGQGDYGYTF. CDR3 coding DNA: TGTGCCAGCTCACCAAAAGGGAACGGACAGGGGGACTATGGCTACACCTTC.